This T cell receptor beta chain was captured in a study of T cell responses to AZD1222 COVID-19 vaccine. The CDR3 loop spans 15 amino acids. Per the germline V gene, CDR1 is SGHRS and CDR2 is YFSETQ. The V and J ends lost 1 base and 6 bases respectively, with 14 bases between them. On this clone itself: Its antigen remains unknown.

Clones were read by immunoSEQ multiplex PCR, and TCRdb kept only the in-frame ones, dropping some. Counted here are around 120,000 clones, 86% occurring once; the ten biggest clones make up about 16%. The study's findings and limits: CD4 TCRs covered the whole spike, strongest at regions 160-218 and 743-854. Possibly, clonal diversity was underestimated; donors were largely white British and included more females. Increases in Spike-specific TCR breadth and depth were seen after two AZD1222 doses.

The V call is TRBV5-1, the J call TRBJ2-1; D unclear. The sequencing used peripheral blood, collected 28 days after the second AZD1222 dose. This clonotype was obtained from an adult who received the AZD1222 COVID-19 vaccine. DNA of the CDR3: TGCGCCAGCAGCTTGTACGTCCCCGGAGTCAATGAGCAGTTCTTC. Translated: CASSLYVPGVNEQFF.